The clone carrying this T cell receptor (beta chain) was counted only a few times. The antigen remains unidentified. From the reads, TCRdb called clonotypes with MiXCR, one entry per CDR3 protein. The sample contains roughly 720,000 distinct CDR3 sequences, 35% to 40% of which appear only once. This sample was taken from a study of T cell repertoires in cytomegalovirus infection. Study-wide background: CMV infection and matching HLA type were both indicated by public TCR beta signatures.

Study-level points and caveats: HLA-C-restricted TCR beta clonotypes specific for CMV led the ex vivo response. Summed public TCR beta family frequency identified CMV carriers bearing the relevant HLA.

CDR3 length: 17 residues. Looked up from germline, CDR1 is LGHNA and CDR2 is YNFKEQ. J was trimmed by 4 bases and V by 0 bases; bases with no gene match: 7. The source is a human donor in good health (CMV status not recorded). Some clones in this sample may be carry-over from other donors' samples. The J gene is TRBJ2-1, the V gene TRBV4-2; 9 bases line up with TRBD2. The source material was PBMCs. The CDR3 bases are TGTGCCAGCAGCCAAGATCCGGCGGGAGGGCGGTACAATGAGCAGTTCTTC. Translated, it gives CASSQDPAGGRYNEQFF.